This T cell receptor beta chain was captured by sequencing in a study of shared clonotypes between healthy human individuals. The wider study: Researchers assigned three CD4 naive, three CD4 memory, two CD8 naive and one CD8 memory plate to each donor.

The V and J ends lost 3 bases and 8 bases, in that order; junction bases with no gene match: 7. This CDR3 is 16 amino acids long. The V gene's germline CDR1 is MDHEN and CDR2 SYDVKM. Data came from immunoSEQ multiplex PCR; TCRdb stores just in-frame clones and leaves some out. The table includes about 1.5 million clones, around 97% detected once. What was sequenced was naive CD4+ T cells sorted from blood. The subset is: CD45RA+ positively selected. The receptor comes from a young man in good health. V gene TRBV28 combines with J gene TRBJ2-1; TRBD2 matches at 13 bases. The CDR3 reads CASSFLWTSGSDEQFF. The CDR3 DNA follows: TGTGCCAGCAGTTTCTTATGGACTAGCGGGAGTGATGAGCAGTTCTTC.